These 22 T cell receptor beta chains were all obtained from the same sample, sequenced in a study of spatial heterogeneity in lung cancer. A single record per CDR3 protein comes from TCRdb applying MiXCR to the 5' RACE reads. Counted here are 10,000 or so distinct CDR3 sequences, around 8% occurring once; the ten biggest clones make up over 20%. As for time point: sample taken at primary tumor resection. These TCRs are of unknown antigen specificity. Study findings and constraints: Counts that tracked tumor mutation counts were those of expanded intratumoral alpha and beta TCRs.

The sample here was lung tumor tissue, taken at surgery. These receptor sequences come from a male donor with early-stage non-small cell lung cancer.

The sample holds many counts of this clonotype. V gene TRBV29-1 combines with J gene TRBJ2-7; possible D gene TRBD1, 6 bases. Germline V gene data show CDR1 as SQVTM and CDR2 as ANQGSEA. The length of the CDR3 is 14 residues. Trimming removed 4 bases from V and 2 bases from J, with 15 bases in between. The DNA for the CDR3 is TGCAGCGTTGGCCGAACAGGGACCACCTACGAGCAGTACTTC. This gives the protein CSVGRTGTTYEQYF.

This clonotype was observed many times. The chain joins TRBV28 to TRBJ2-1; D possibly matches TRBD1 or TRBD2 (5 bases each). V gave up 2 bases and J gave up 4 bases, with 12 bases separating them. The length of the CDR3 is 15 residues. Germline CDR1 MDHEN, CDR2 SYDVKM. Here the CDR3 reads CASSLTLGVYNEQFF. The CDR3 nucleotides are TGTGCCAGCAGTTTAACACTAGGGGTTTACAATGAGCAGTTCTTC.

This clonotype rates as medium-sized (0.01 to 0.1%). The chain employs TRBV5-1 and TRBJ2-1, with TRBD2 identical over 14 bases. With V trimmed by 5 bases and J by 4 bases, 5 bases remained unmatched. The CDR3 runs to 16 residues. Germline V gene sequence: CDR1 SGHRS, CDR2 YFSETQ. The CDR3 loop is CASSLTSGRGYNEQFF. The CDR3 coding sequence is TGCGCCAGCAGTTTGACTAGCGGGAGGGGATACAATGAGCAGTTCTTC.

This clonotype was picked up many times. V and J are TRBV7-6 and TRBJ2-3, with D maybe TRBD1 (6 bases). Trimming stripped 2 bases from V and 0 bases from J, with 9 bases between. The CDR3 is 15 residues long. Germline CDR1 reads SGHVS; CDR2 reads FNYEAQ. CDR3 in amino acids: CASSLIGQSTDTQYF. CDR3 in DNA: TGTGCCAGCAGCTTAATCGGACAGAGCACAGATACGCAGTATTTT.

The V call is TRBV6-5, the J call TRBJ1-1, with 7 bases identical to TRBD1. Unmatched junction bases numbered 3, after V lost 2 bases and J lost 6 bases. From germline, CDR1 is MNHEY and CDR2 SVGAGI. This CDR3 has 13 amino acids. This CDR3 is CASSYQGVAEAFF. The CDR3 nucleotides are TGTGCCAGCAGTTACCAGGGGGTTGCTGAAGCTTTCTTT.

This clonotype turned up a few times. This chain links TRBV5-5 with TRBJ2-1; 7 nucleotides align to TRBD1. Germline lookup yields CDR1 SGHKS and CDR2 YYEKEE (reference sequence). The CDR3 consists of 15 residues. The V segment lost 2 bases and the J segment 0 bases; nucleotides outside the gene matches: 2. The CDR3 reads CASSLGGRSYNEQFF. In DNA, the CDR3 is TGTGCCAGCAGCTTAGGGGGCCGCTCCTACAATGAGCAGTTCTTC.

The chain employs TRBV10-3 and TRBJ2-5, with D tentatively TRBD2 (5 bases). This CDR3 spans 13 amino acids. Per the germline V gene, CDR1 is ENHRY and CDR2 is SYGVKD. Trimming cost V 6 bases and J 5 bases, with 13 bases left between them. The CDR3 protein is CAIRTPWEETQYF. CDR3 coding DNA: TGTGCCATCAGGACCCCATGGGAGGAGACCCAGTACTTC.

By frequency in the sample, this clonotype is large. This chain connects TRBV4-3 to TRBJ2-7; D is perhaps TRBD2 (5 bases). The CDR3 covers 16 residues. Trimming shortened V by 0 bases and J by 3 bases, and 15 bases separated the two germline ends. Looked up from germline, CDR1 is LGHNA and CDR2 is YSLEER. This CDR3 is CASSQDELGGYYEQYF. In nucleotides, the CDR3 is TGCGCCAGCAGCCAAGATGAGCTAGGAGGATACTACGAGCAGTACTTC.

The chain is built from TRBV5-1 and TRBJ2-7, with D maybe TRBD2 (5 bases). The CDR3 totals 16 residues. Trimming took 4 bases from V and 4 from J, leaving 21 bases between them. In germline, CDR1 is SGHRS, CDR2 YFSETQ. CDR3 region: CASSQNPGISGYEQYF. Here the CDR3 DNA reads TGCGCCAGCAGCCAAAATCCGGGCATAAGCGGTTACGAGCAGTACTTC.

This clonotype is medium-sized within its sample. The chain couples TRBV20-1 to TRBJ1-5; D gene uncertain. V was cut by 0 bases and J by 0 bases, with 12 bases left in between. The V gene's germline CDR1 is DFQATT and CDR2 SNEGSKA (reference sequence). This CDR3 region has 16 residues. The CDR3 reads CSARDPLPYSNQPQHF. DNA for the CDR3: TGCAGTGCTAGAGACCCTCTCCCTTATAGCAATCAGCCCCAGCATTTT.

The chain is built from TRBV30 and TRBJ1-5, with D tentatively TRBD1 (5 bases). The CDR3 totals 15 residues. The V end lost 1 base, the J end lost 1 base, and 11 bases lay between the germline ends. Germline V lookup: CDR1 GTSNPN, CDR2 SVGIG (reference sequence). CDR3 sequence reads: CAWSGQGRSNQPQHF. In DNA, the CDR3 is TGTGCCTGGAGTGGCCAGGGTAGGAGCAATCAGCCCCAGCATTTT. Filled out from reference TRBV30 and TRBJ1-5, the complete variable domain reads SQTIHQWPATLVQPVGSPLSLECTVEGTSNPNLYWYRQAAGRGLQLLFYSVGIGQISSEVPQNLSASRPQDRQFILSSKKLLLSDSGFYLCAWSGQGRSNQPQHFGDGTRLSIL.

This clonotype appeared many times. The V and J genes are TRBV4-3 and TRBJ1-2; TRBD1 matches at 10 bases. V shed 4 bases and J 2 bases; nucleotides not matched to a gene: 7. Germline CDR1 is LGHNA and CDR2 is YSLEER. There are 16 residues in the CDR3. In nucleotides, the CDR3 is TGCGCCAGCAGCCCGGGACAGGGGAATGTGAACTATGGCTACACCTTC. As protein: CASSPGQGNVNYGYTF.

This clonotype has ten or more counts. The chain uses TRBV5-1 and TRBJ2-5, with D possibly TRBD2 on 6 matching bases. The V gene's germline CDR1 is SGHRS and CDR2 YFSETQ. The germline V and J ends were trimmed by 5 bases and 5 bases, with 13 bases remaining between them. The CDR3 sequence is 13 residues long. Here the CDR3 reads CASREGLVETQYF. CDR3 coding DNA: TGCGCCAGCAGGGAGGGTCTCGTGGAGACCCAGTACTTC.

This clonotype was recorded at least ten times. The gene calls are TRBV5-1 and TRBJ2-1; 7 bases are a match to TRBD2. Germline trimming cut 4 bases from V and 4 bases from J; bases unmatched to any gene: 5. The length of the CDR3 is 14 residues. The V gene's germline CDR1 is SGHRS and CDR2 YFSETQ. In DNA form, the CDR3 reads TGCGCCAGCAGCCAGGACGGGGGGTACAATGAGCAGTTCTTC. Translated, it gives CASSQDGGYNEQFF.

This clonotype was seen at least ten times. This rearrangement joins TRBV5-4 to TRBJ2-1; 8 bases line up with TRBD2. The CDR3 is 14 residues long. V gave up 4 bases and J gave up 6 bases; unmatched junction bases: 6. From germline, CDR1 is SGHNT and CDR2 YYREEE (reference sequence). The CDR3: CASSGGLGANEQFF. The CDR3 nucleotides are TGTGCCAGCAGCGGGGGACTAGGGGCCAATGAGCAGTTCTTC.

This clonotype came up many times. The V call is TRBV20-1, the J call TRBJ1-5; possibly TRBD1 for D (5 bases). This CDR3 contains 14 residues. Germline values: CDR1 DFQATT, CDR2 SNEGSKA (reference sequence). Trimming stripped 2 bases from V and 3 bases from J, with 11 bases between. The CDR3 DNA is TGCAGTGCTAGACCGTGGGGGGACAATCAGCCCCAGCATTTT. Translating it yields CSARPWGDNQPQHF.

The J gene is TRBJ2-6, the V gene TRBV11-3; D is uncertain. Trimming took 5 bases from V and 0 from J, leaving 11 bases between them. The CDR3 runs to 16 residues. Per germline, CDR1 SGHNT and CDR2 YENEEA. The CDR3 DNA follows: TGTGCCAGCAGCCCCCACAGCAGCTCTGGGGCCAACGTCCTGACTTTC. Residues: CASSPHSSSGANVLTF.

The V call is TRBV14, the J call TRBJ1-1; D not certain. V gave up 2 bases and J gave up 0 bases, with 4 bases separating them. This CDR3 is built from 13 residues. Germline assignment: CDR1 SGHDN and CDR2 FVKESK. CDR3: CASSQTVNTEAFF. CDR3 coding DNA: TGTGCCAGCAGCCAAACGGTGAACACTGAAGCTTTCTTT.

There are many counts of this clonotype. CDR3 sequence reads: CASSPLAGETQYF. CDR3 DNA: TGTGCCAGCAGCCCGCTAGCGGGGGAGACCCAGTACTTC. The chain uses TRBV5-5 and TRBJ2-5; 9 positions agree with TRBD2. Germline lookup yields CDR1 SGHKS and CDR2 YYEKEE (reference sequence). The CDR3 contains 13 residues. Losses at the gene ends were 4 bases for V and 5 bases for J; bases not matched to a gene: 3. The full variable domain, its missing parts supplied by reference TRBV5-5 and TRBJ2-5, is DAGVTQSPTHLIKTRGQQVTLRCSPISGHKSVSWYQQVLGQGPQFIFQYYEKEERGRGNFPDRFSARQFPNYSSELNVNALLLGDSALYLCASSPLAGETQYFGPGTRLLVL.

This clonotype has ten or more counts. The chain has TRBV27 and TRBJ1-6; D call uncertain. Germline assignment: CDR1 MNHEY and CDR2 SMNVEV (reference sequence). The germline V and J ends were trimmed by 5 bases and 4 bases, with 6 bases remaining between them. This CDR3 is built from 13 residues. Here the CDR3 DNA reads TGTGCCAGCAGTGCCCTTTATAATTCACCCCTCCACTTT. Its protein product is CASSALYNSPLHF.

Many counts were recorded for this clonotype. The V and J genes are TRBV5-6 and TRBJ2-5; D not certain. The CDR3 is 15 residues long. Germline V gene data show CDR1 as SGHDT and CDR2 as YYEEEE. The V end was cut by 2 bases, the J end by 2 bases, with 13 bases between. As DNA, the CDR3 is TGTGCCAGCAGCTTTATTTCCGGGCGTCAAGAGACCCAGTACTTC. This translates into CASSFISGRQETQYF.

J is TRBJ2-5 and V is TRBV29-1; 7 nucleotides agree with TRBD1. Per germline, CDR1 SQVTM and CDR2 ANQGSEA. The CDR3 covers 13 residues. V dropped 7 bases and J dropped 2; count of bases not matched to a gene: 7. CDR3 sequence reads: CSADRALQETQYF. CDR3 bases: TGCAGCGCTGACAGGGCCCTTCAAGAGACCCAGTACTTC. The whole variable domain, filled in from reference TRBV29-1 and TRBJ2-5, reads SAVISQKPSRDICQRGTSLTIQCQVDSQVTMMFWYRQQPGQSLTLIATANQGSEATYESGFVIDKFPISRPNLTFSTLTVSNMSPEDSSIYLCSADRALQETQYFGPGTRLLVL.